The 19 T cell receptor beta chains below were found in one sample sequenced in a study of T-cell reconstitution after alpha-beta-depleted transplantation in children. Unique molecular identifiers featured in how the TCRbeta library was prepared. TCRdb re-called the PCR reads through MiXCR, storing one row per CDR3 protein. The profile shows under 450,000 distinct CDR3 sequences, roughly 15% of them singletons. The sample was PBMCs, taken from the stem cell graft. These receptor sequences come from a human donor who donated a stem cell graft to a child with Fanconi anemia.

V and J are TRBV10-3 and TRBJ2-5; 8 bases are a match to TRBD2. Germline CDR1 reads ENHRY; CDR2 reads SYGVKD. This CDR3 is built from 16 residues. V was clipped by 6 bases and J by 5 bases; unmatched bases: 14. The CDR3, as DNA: TGTGCCATCAGCGACCCCAAGGGACTAGGAGGCGAGACCCAGTACTTC. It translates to CAISDPKGLGGETQYF.

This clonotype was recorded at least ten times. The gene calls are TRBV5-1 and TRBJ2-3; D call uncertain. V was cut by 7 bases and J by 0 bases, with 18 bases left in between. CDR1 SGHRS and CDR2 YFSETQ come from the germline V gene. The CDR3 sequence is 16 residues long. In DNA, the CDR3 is TGCGCCAGCTCCACCGCAGGCCCGAGCAGCACAGATACGCAGTATTTT. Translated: CASSTAGPSSTDTQYF.

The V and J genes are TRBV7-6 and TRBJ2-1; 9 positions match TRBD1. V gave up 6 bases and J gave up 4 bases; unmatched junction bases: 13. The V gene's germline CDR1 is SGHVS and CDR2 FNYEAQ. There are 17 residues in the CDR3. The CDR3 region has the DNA TGTGCCAGCAGTCAACAGGGGGCCAGAGTTGGGTACAATGAGCAGTTCTTC. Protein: CASSQQGARVGYNEQFF.

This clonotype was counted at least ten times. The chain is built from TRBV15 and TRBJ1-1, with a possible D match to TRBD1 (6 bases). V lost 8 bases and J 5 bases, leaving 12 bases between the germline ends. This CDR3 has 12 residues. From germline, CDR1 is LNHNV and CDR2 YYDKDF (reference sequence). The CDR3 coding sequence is TGTGCCACCGGGGAAGGGGGAACTGAAGCTTTCTTT. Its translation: CATGEGGTEAFF. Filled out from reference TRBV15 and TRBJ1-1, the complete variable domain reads DAMVIQNPRYQVTQFGKPVTLSCSQTLNHNVMYWYQQKSSQAPKLLFHYYDKDFNNEADTPDNFQSRRPNTSFCFLDIRSPGLGDTAMYLCATGEGGTEAFFGQGTRLTVV.

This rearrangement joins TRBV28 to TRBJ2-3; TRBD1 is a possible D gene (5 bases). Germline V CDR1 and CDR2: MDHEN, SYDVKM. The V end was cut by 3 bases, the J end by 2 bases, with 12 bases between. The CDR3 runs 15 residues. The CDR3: CASSFIPRDTDTQYF. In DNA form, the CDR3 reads TGTGCCAGCAGTTTCATTCCCAGGGACACAGATACGCAGTATTTT.

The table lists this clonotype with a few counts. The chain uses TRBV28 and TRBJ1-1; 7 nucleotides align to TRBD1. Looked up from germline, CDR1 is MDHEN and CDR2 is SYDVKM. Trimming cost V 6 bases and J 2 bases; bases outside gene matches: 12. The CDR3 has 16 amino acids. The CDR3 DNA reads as TGTGCCAGCAGGAGAGGGGGGACAGCCCTCAACACTGAAGCTTTCTTT. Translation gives CASRRGGTALNTEAFF. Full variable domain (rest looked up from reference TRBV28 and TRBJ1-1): DVKVTQSSRYLVKRTGEKVFLECVQDMDHENMFWYRQDPGLGLRLIYFSYDVKMKEKGDIPEGYSVSREKKERFSLILESASTNQTSMYLCASRRGGTALNTEAFFGQGTRLTVV.

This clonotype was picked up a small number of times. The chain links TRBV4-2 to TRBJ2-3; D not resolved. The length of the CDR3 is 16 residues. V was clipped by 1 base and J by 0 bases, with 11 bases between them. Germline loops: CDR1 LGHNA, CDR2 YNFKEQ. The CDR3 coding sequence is TGTGCCAGCAGCCAAGGTGTAGGGTTTAGCACAGATACGCAGTATTTT. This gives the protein CASSQGVGFSTDTQYF.

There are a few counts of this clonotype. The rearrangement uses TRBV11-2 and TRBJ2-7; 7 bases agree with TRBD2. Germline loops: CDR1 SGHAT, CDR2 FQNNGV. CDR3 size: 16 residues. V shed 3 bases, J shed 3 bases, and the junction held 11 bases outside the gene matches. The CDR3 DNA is TGTGCCAGCAGCTTTGGGCCAGCGGGACGGAACTACGAGCAGTACGTC. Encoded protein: CASSFGPAGRNYEQYV.

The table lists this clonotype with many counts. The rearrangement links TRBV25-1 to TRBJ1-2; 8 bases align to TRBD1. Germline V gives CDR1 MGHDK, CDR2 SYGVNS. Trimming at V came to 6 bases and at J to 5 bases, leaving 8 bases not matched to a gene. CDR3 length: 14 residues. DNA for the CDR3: TGTGCCAGCAGCTGGACAGGGATGAATTATGGCTACACCTTC. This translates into CASSWTGMNYGYTF.

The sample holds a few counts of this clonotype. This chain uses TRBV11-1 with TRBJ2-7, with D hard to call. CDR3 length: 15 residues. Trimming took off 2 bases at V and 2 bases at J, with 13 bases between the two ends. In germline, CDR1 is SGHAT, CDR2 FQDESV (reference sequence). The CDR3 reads CASSLLGHITYEQYF. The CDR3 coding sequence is TGTGCCAGCAGCTTATTGGGCCATATTACCTACGAGCAGTACTTC.

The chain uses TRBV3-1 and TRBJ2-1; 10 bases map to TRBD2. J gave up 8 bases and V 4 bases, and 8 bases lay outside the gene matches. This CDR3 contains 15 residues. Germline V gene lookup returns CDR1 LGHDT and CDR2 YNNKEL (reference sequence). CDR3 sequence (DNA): TGTGCCAGCAGCCCGAATAGCGGGGGGCGCGATGAGCAGTTCTTC. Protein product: CASSPNSGGRDEQFF.

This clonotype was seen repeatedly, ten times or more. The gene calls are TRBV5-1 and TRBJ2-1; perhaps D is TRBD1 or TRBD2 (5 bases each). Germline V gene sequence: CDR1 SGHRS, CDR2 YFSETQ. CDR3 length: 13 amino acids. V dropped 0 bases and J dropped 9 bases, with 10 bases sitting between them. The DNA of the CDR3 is TGCGCCAGCAGCTTGGCCTTCGGGACTGAGCAGTTCTTC. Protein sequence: CASSLAFGTEQFF.

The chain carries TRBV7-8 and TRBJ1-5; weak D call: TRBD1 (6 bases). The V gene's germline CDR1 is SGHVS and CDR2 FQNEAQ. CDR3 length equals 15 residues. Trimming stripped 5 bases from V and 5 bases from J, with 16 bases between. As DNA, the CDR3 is TGTGCCAGCAGCCTGCGGGGAGGGGGAGATCAGCCCCAGCATTTT. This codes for CASSLRGGGDQPQHF.

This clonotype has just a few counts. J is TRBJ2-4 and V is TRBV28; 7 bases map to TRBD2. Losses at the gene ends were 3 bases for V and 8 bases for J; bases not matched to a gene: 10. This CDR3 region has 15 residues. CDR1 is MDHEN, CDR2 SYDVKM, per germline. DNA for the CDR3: TGTGCCAGCAGTTTCGCCTCGACGGGGGGAGACATTCAGTACTTC. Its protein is CASSFASTGGDIQYF.

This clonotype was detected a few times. This CDR3 reads CASTHGRGLSNQPQHF. The CDR3 bases are TGTGCCAGCACTCATGGGCGGGGTCTCAGCAATCAGCCCCAGCATTTT. J is TRBJ1-5 and V is TRBV12-3 or TRBV12-4; D is undetermined. V was shortened by 7 bases and J by 1 base, with 17 bases between the two germline ends. This CDR3 spans 16 amino acids.

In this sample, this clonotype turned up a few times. This CDR3 reads CASSLNPGTETQYF. CDR3 DNA sequence: TGTGCCAGCAGTTTAAATCCAGGAACTGAGACCCAGTACTTC. The V call is TRBV28, the J call TRBJ2-5, with D uncertain. Germline lookup yields CDR1 MDHEN and CDR2 SYDVKM. V was clipped by 2 bases and J by 5 bases, with 12 bases between them. This CDR3 contains 14 residues.

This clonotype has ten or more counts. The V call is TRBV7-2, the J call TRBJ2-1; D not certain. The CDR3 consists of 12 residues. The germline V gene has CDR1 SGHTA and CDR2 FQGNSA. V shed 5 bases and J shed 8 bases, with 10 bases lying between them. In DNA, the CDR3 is TGTGCCAGCAGCATGCGAAGGGATGAGCAGTTCTTC. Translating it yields CASSMRRDEQFF.

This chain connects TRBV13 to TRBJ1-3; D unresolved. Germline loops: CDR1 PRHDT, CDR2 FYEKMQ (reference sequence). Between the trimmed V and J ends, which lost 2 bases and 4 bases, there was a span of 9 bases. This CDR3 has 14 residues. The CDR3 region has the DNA TGTGCCAGCAGCTTACCCGGGAACGGAAACACCATATATTTT. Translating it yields CASSLPGNGNTIYF.

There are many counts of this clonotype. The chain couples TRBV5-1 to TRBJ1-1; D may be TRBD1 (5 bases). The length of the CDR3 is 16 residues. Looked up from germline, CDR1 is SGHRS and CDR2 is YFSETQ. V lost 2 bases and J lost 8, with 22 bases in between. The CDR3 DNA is TGCGCCAGCAGCTTTGGTGTTTCTGCGGGACGGCCAGAAGCTTTCTTT. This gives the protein CASSFGVSAGRPEAFF.